A selection of T cell receptor beta chains follows, all from one sample in a study of regulatory T cells in long-lasting Graves disease. TCRdb reprocessed the multiplex PCR reads via MiXCR and lists one record per CDR3 protein. The profile shows about 470,000 distinct CDR3 sequences, 15% of them singletons. These data were also reused for a study on T cells in Graves' hyperthyroidism and ophthalmopathy.

Sequencing used peripheral blood mononuclear cells (PBMCs), obtained at new diagnosis, from a patient treated with antithyroid drugs. These receptor sequences come from a woman aged 25 to 45 with Graves disease. CDR3s include the opening cysteine and the closing phenylalanine or tryptophan. The D gene is left open where the match is weak. Clone size is not always given. Where it is, it says once, few, many or a class for expanded clones.

cdr3_aa cdr3_nt d_call j_call clone_size v_call
CATSDFNSGAEDTQYF TGTGCCACCAGTGATTTCAATAGCGGGGCCGAAGATACGCAGTATTTT TRBD2 TRBJ2-3 few TRBV24-1
CAWSVAENTEAFF TGTGCCTGGAGTGTGGCGGAGAACACTGAAGCTTTCTTT . TRBJ1-1 . TRBV30
CASNSGTPPGELFF TGTGCCAGCAACTCCGGGACACCACCCGGGGAGCTGTTTTTT . TRBJ2-2 few TRBV7-2
CASSFIGPVVEQFF TGTGCCAGCAGCTTCATAGGGCCGGTTGTTGAGCAGTTCTTC . TRBJ2-1 . TRBV5-4
CASRRAGGFVEQFF TGTGCCAGCAGGCGAGCGGGAGGGTTTGTTGAGCAGTTCTTC TRBD2 TRBJ2-1 . TRBV5-6
CASGVFGSNQPQHF TGTGCCAGCGGGGTGTTTGGTAGCAATCAGCCCCAGCATTTT . TRBJ1-5 many TRBV27
CASSYSGGAETQYF TGTGCCAGCAGCTATAGTGGCGGGGCAGAGACCCAGTACTTC . TRBJ2-5 . TRBV28
CAWSPGLAGDEQFF TGTGCCTGGAGTCCGGGACTAGCGGGCGATGAGCAGTTCTTC TRBD2 TRBJ2-1 once TRBV30
CASSVQGASGNTIYF TGTGCCAGTAGTGTACAGGGGGCATCTGGAAACACCATATATTTT TRBD1 TRBJ1-3 . TRBV19
CASSPPSADSYEQYF TGCGCCAGCAGCCCACCTAGCGCCGACTCCTACGAGCAGTACTTC . TRBJ2-7 many TRBV4-1
CASSVFKTSGRGDTQYF TGTGCCAGCAGCGTGTTTAAGACTAGCGGGAGAGGGGATACGCAGTATTTT TRBD2 TRBJ2-3 . TRBV7-9
CSARGGGHSYNEQFF TGCAGTGCTAGAGGGGGAGGACACTCCTACAATGAGCAGTTCTTC . TRBJ2-1 few TRBV20-1
CASSPSGTGAGTEAFF TGTGCCAGCAGCCCTTCCGGGACAGGGGCGGGCACTGAAGCTTTCTTT TRBD1 TRBJ1-1 . TRBV9
CASRGALGYTF TGTGCCAGCAGAGGGGCACTTGGCTACACCTTC . TRBJ1-2 many TRBV27
CASSQWTSGGVTGELFF TGCGCCAGCAGCCAATGGACTAGCGGGGGAGTCACCGGGGAGCTGTTTTTT TRBD2 TRBJ2-2 few TRBV4-1
CASRRQGGTQYF TGTGCCAGCAGGAGACAGGGTGGGACCCAGTACTTC TRBD1 TRBJ2-5 many TRBV28
CASRAGTVSTDTQYF TGTGCCAGCAGGGCCGGGACAGTCAGCACAGATACGCAGTATTTT TRBD1 TRBJ2-3 . TRBV2
CASSQGRSYNEQFF TGTGCCAGCAGCCAAGGGCGCTCCTACAATGAGCAGTTCTTC . TRBJ2-1 many TRBV3-1
CASSRDRGEKLFF TGTGCCAGCTCACGGGACAGGGGTGAAAAACTGTTTTTT TRBD1 TRBJ1-4 many TRBV18
CASSSPRLGGTGELFF TGTGCCAGCAGCTCCCCCCGACTAGGAGGCACCGGGGAGCTGTTTTTT . TRBJ2-2 many TRBV7-3
CATSDTGTGALSSYEQYF TGTGCCACCAGTGATACCGGGACAGGGGCTCTGAGCTCCTACGAGCAGTACTTC TRBD1 TRBJ2-7 many TRBV24-1
CASSLTRVSGNTIYF TGTGCCAGCAGCTTAACTCGGGTCTCTGGAAACACCATATATTTT . TRBJ1-3 . TRBV7-3
CASSENPGTEAFF TGTGCCAGCAGTGAAAATCCGGGCACTGAAGCTTTCTTT . TRBJ1-1 medium-sized TRBV2
CASSLTGTSVDTQYF TGTGCCAGCAGTCTTACTGGGACTAGCGTCGATACGCAGTATTTT TRBD2 TRBJ2-3 many TRBV11-2
CASGGQANTEAFF TGTGCCAGCGGAGGACAGGCGAACACTGAAGCTTTCTTT TRBD1 TRBJ1-1 many TRBV2
CASSNPDGHNEQFF TGTGCCAGTAGTAACCCTGACGGACACAATGAGCAGTTCTTC . TRBJ2-1 . TRBV19
CSAISGTSSYEQYF TGCAGTGCTATTTCCGGGACCTCCTCCTACGAGCAGTACTTC . TRBJ2-7 few TRBV20-1
CASSPPGQGWKTQYF TGTGCCAGCAGCCCCCCCGGACAGGGGTGGAAGACCCAGTACTTC TRBD1 TRBJ2-5 . TRBV11-3
CATGSYSNQPQHF TGTGCCACCGGCAGTTATAGCAATCAGCCCCAGCATTTT . TRBJ1-5 many TRBV28
CASRDGLAGVEDTQYF TGTGCCAGCAGGGACGGACTAGCGGGAGTGGAAGATACGCAGTATTTT TRBD2 TRBJ2-3 many TRBV12-3/TRBV12-4
CAWRESTEAFF TGTGCCTGGAGAGAGAGCACTGAAGCTTTCTTT . TRBJ1-1 many TRBV30
CASSPNSGGANVLTF TGTGCCAGCAGTCCTAACAGTGGCGGGGCCAACGTCCTGACTTTC . TRBJ2-6 few TRBV7-3
CASSDNGENYGYTF TGTGCCAGCAGCGACAACGGGGAAAACTATGGCTACACCTTC . TRBJ1-2 many TRBV7-6
CASSFRIQGKETQYF TGTGCCAGCAGTTTTAGGATACAGGGGAAAGAGACCCAGTACTTC TRBD1 TRBJ2-5 many TRBV28
CASSLVGGGGTEAFF TGTGCCAGCAGCTTAGTCGGGGGAGGGGGCACTGAAGCTTTCTTT . TRBJ1-1 many TRBV7-2
CAISESPAGGGDTQYF TGTGCCATCAGTGAGTCACCAGCGGGAGGTGGGGATACGCAGTATTTT TRBD2 TRBJ2-3 few TRBV10-3